The source of this TCR beta chain is a study of blood T cell repertoires in COVID-19. Allocation to cohorts depended on clinical history reported by the participants. TCRdb's table, derived via immunoSEQ multiplex PCR, lists solely in-frame clones and lacks some. The profile shows roughly 230,000 clones, approximately 80% of them singletons. The trim removed 6 bases at V and 7 bases at J, leaving 9 bases unmatched. Germline V gene data show CDR1 as MNHEY and CDR2 as SVGAGI. The CDR3 has 15 residues. A few counts support this clone. The rearrangement links TRBV6-5 to TRBJ1-6, with 7 positions matching TRBD1. Material for sequencing was PBMCs or T cells enriched from blood (not recorded which). The receptor comes from a woman aged 60-75 years who had recovered from COVID-19. The CDR3 reads CASSGRQGGNSPLHF. CDR3 coding DNA: TGTGCCAGCAGCGGACGACAGGGTGGCAATTCACCCCTCCACTTT.